Below, 26 T cell receptor beta chains from the same sample are listed, as sequenced in a study of beta chain features in type 1 diabetes. The whole isolated RNA underwent reverse transcription, so sequencing captured expressed TCRB transcripts. TCRdb keeps only in-frame clones here, not all; method: immunoSEQ multiplex PCR. This table has 360,000 or so clones, roughly a fifth appearing once. The sample was naive CD4+ T cells from blood. All receptors derive from a woman aged 18-29 years in good health.

V and J are TRBV7-2 and TRBJ1-2; D perhaps matches TRBD1 (5 bases). V gave up 5 bases and J gave up 3 bases, with 13 bases separating them. The CDR3 runs 14 residues. Germline V gives CDR1 SGHTA, CDR2 FQGNSA. The CDR3 region is CASSQEGWDYGYTF. DNA of the CDR3: TGTGCCAGCAGCCAGGAGGGGTGGGACTATGGCTACACCTTC.

V usage is TRBV7-2 and J usage is TRBJ2-1; TRBD2 matches 7 bases. Trimming cost V 5 bases and J 1 base; bases outside gene matches: 5. CDR3 length: 15 amino acids. The germline V gene encodes CDR1 SGHTA and CDR2 FQGNSA. CDR3 amino acids: CASSALADSYNEQFF. The CDR3 bases are TGTGCCAGCAGCGCTCTAGCGGATTCCTACAATGAGCAGTTCTTC.

This clone has just a few counts. V and J are TRBV2 and TRBJ2-2; TRBD2 might be the D (6 bases). Germline-derived CDR1 and CDR2 are SNHLY and FYNNEI. The CDR3 extends over 15 amino acids. Deletions cut 9 bases from V and 6 bases from J, with 20 bases between. CDR3 coding DNA: TGTGCCAGTACTCGGGACTTAGTAGGCGCCGGGGAGCTGTTTTTT. Translating it yields CASTRDLVGAGELFF.

The rearrangement joins TRBV7-9 to TRBJ2-7, with 7 bases identical to TRBD1. This CDR3 region has 14 residues. The V gene's germline CDR1 is SEHNR and CDR2 FQNEAQ (reference sequence). J gave up 1 base and V 4 bases, and 4 bases lay outside the gene matches. The CDR3 loop reads CASSSGQPSYEQYF. DNA of the CDR3: TGTGCCAGCAGCTCGGGACAGCCGTCCTACGAGCAGTACTTC. Using reference TRBV7-9 and TRBJ2-7 for the parts outside the CDR3, the full variable domain is DTGVSQNPRHKITKRGQNVTFRCDPISEHNRLYWYRQTLGQGPEFLTYFQNEAQLEKSRLLSDRFSAERPKGSFSTLEIQRTEQGDSAMYLCASSSGQPSYEQYFGPGTRLTVT.

Only a few counts were recorded for this clone. The chain combines TRBV29-1 with TRBJ1-1, with D maybe TRBD1 (6 bases). Germline CDR1 reads SQVTM; CDR2 reads ANQGSEA. V gave up 5 bases and J gave up 11 bases, with 15 bases separating them. The CDR3 runs 11 residues. The DNA of the CDR3 is TGCAGCGTTCTGGACAGCACGAGGGCTTTCTTT. Translated, it gives CSVLDSTRAFF.

This clone was found a few times. This chain joins TRBV19 and TRBJ2-2; 7 bases line up with TRBD1. The CDR3 totals 13 residues. Trimming took 4 bases from V and 6 from J; bases not matched to a gene: 2. In germline, CDR1 is LNHDA, CDR2 SQIVND (reference sequence). The chain's CDR3 is CASSTQGAGELFF. CDR3 coding DNA: TGTGCCAGTAGTACCCAGGGGGCCGGGGAGCTGTTTTTT.

This clone has a handful of counts. The rearrangement uses TRBV4-2 and TRBJ2-7; TRBD1 matches at 8 bases. This CDR3 is 17 amino acids long. V was pared by 4 bases and J by 2 bases, with 13 bases of the junction left unmatched. Germline CDR1 is LGHNA and CDR2 is YNFKEQ. The DNA of the CDR3 is TGTGCCAGCAGCCGAGAGGGGCACAGGGGGTTGCCCTACGAGCAGTACTTC. This translates into CASSREGHRGLPYEQYF.

The J gene is TRBJ1-5, the V gene TRBV5-1; perhaps TRBD1 as D (5 bases). With 0 bases removed from V and 6 bases from J, the gap between germline ends came to 13 bases. CDR3 length: 15 residues. CDR1 and CDR2 (germline): SGHRS, YFSETQ. The CDR3 DNA follows: TGCGCCAGCAGCTTGGCCGGCAGGGCCGGTCAGCCCCAGCATTTT. Its translation is CASSLAGRAGQPQHF.

The sample holds a few counts of this clone. The genes are TRBV7-2 and TRBJ2-7; maybe TRBD2 (5 bases). Trimming took 0 bases from V and 4 from J, leaving 7 bases between them. The CDR3 runs 13 residues. Germline CDR1 and CDR2: SGHTA and FQGNSA. This chain's CDR3 is CASSLARAYEQYF. CDR3 sequence (DNA): TGTGCCAGCAGCTTAGCGCGGGCATACGAGCAGTACTTC.

The chain employs TRBV5-1 and TRBJ2-5; possibly TRBD1 for D (6 bases). Germline CDR1 SGHRS, CDR2 YFSETQ. The CDR3 contains 15 residues. V was pared by 4 bases and J by 5 bases, with 18 bases between. CDR3 DNA: TGCGCCAGCAGCCCTGTCTGGGGGCCAGGGGAGACCCAGTACTTC. The encoded protein is CASSPVWGPGETQYF.

This clone was recorded a few times. The rearrangement joins TRBV2 to TRBJ1-1; D not certain. The CDR3 consists of 12 residues. Trimming cost V 9 bases and J 5 bases, with 13 bases left between them. The germline gives CDR1 SNHLY, CDR2 FYNNEI. DNA of the CDR3: TGTGCCAGTTACAGCGGGAGAACTGAAGCTTTCTTT. Encoded protein: CASYSGRTEAFF. Drawing the rest from reference TRBV2 and TRBJ1-1, the complete variable domain is EPEVTQTPSHQVTQMGQEVILRCVPISNHLYFYWYRQILGQKVEFLVSFYNNEISEKSEIFDDQFSVERPDGSNFTLKIRSTKLEDSAMYFCASYSGRTEAFFGQGTRLTVV.

Only one count was recorded for this clone. This chain links TRBV7-8 with TRBJ2-3; the D gene is possibly TRBD2 (6 bases). CDR1 and CDR2 from the germline V gene are SGHVS and FQNEAQ. V gave up 0 bases and J gave up 2 bases, with 9 bases separating them. The length of the CDR3 is 15 residues. The CDR3: CASSLAGGYTDTQYF. The DNA for the CDR3 is TGTGCCAGCAGCTTAGCGGGGGGTTACACAGATACGCAGTATTTT.

Only a few counts were recorded for this clone. The rearrangement uses TRBV2 and TRBJ2-5, with TRBD2 matching 7 bases. CDR1 is SNHLY, CDR2 FYNNEI, per germline. V shed 2 bases and J 0 bases; nucleotides not matched to a gene: 3. The CDR3 extends over 15 amino acids. The CDR3 loop is CASSERREYQETQYF. The CDR3 DNA sequence: TGTGCCAGCAGTGAAAGGCGGGAGTACCAAGAGACCCAGTACTTC.

The rearrangement links TRBV9 to TRBJ1-1; tentatively, D is TRBD1 (6 bases). The CDR3 length is 12 residues. The germline V and J ends were trimmed by 0 bases and 7 bases, with 7 bases remaining between them. Germline loops: CDR1 SGDLS, CDR2 YYNGEE. The CDR3 loop reads CASSVEGDEAFF. CDR3 sequence (DNA): TGTGCCAGCAGCGTAGAGGGGGATGAAGCTTTCTTT.

This clone was observed a handful of times. This rearrangement joins TRBV29-1 to TRBJ1-1, with D hard to call. Germline loops: CDR1 SQVTM, CDR2 ANQGSEA. The CDR3 is made up of 12 amino acids. Trimming removed 7 bases at V and 1 base at J, with 10 bases between. CDR3 sequence reads: CSAQHENTEAFF. CDR3 sequence (DNA): TGCAGCGCCCAACATGAGAACACTGAAGCTTTCTTT.

The rearrangement joins TRBV6-5 to TRBJ2-5, with D possibly being TRBD1 (6 bases). V gave up 0 bases and J gave up 5 bases, with 16 bases separating them. This CDR3 region has 16 residues. In germline, CDR1 is MNHEY, CDR2 SVGAGI. The CDR3 DNA reads as TGTGCCAGCAGTTACTCGCCGACAGGCCCTAAGGAGACCCAGTACTTC. The encoded protein is CASSYSPTGPKETQYF.

The gene calls are TRBV7-2 and TRBJ2-5, with 8 bases fitting TRBD2. The length of the CDR3 is 14 residues. V trimming: 2 bases; J trimming: 1 base; junction bases outside the gene matches: 0. Germline V gene sequence: CDR1 SGHTA, CDR2 FQGNSA. This CDR3 is CASSLSGGQETQYF. The CDR3 nucleotides read TGTGCCAGCAGCTTAAGCGGGGGCCAAGAGACCCAGTACTTC. Based on the CDR3 plus reference TRBV7-2 and TRBJ2-5, the full variable domain is GAGVSQSPSNKVTEKGKDVELRCDPISGHTALYWYRQSLGQGLEFLIYFQGNSAPDKSGLPSDRFSAERTGGSVSTLTIQRTQQEDSAVYLCASSLSGGQETQYFGPGTRLLVL.

The CDR3 reads CASSSWTGGEAFF. The CDR3 region has the DNA TGTGCCAGCAGCTCCTGGACAGGGGGGGAAGCTTTCTTT. The chain combines TRBV11-3 with TRBJ1-1, with 10 bases aligning to TRBD1. The V gene end was trimmed by 4 bases and the J gene end by 8 bases; junction bases not matched to a gene: 4. The CDR3 extends over 13 amino acids. The germline gives CDR1 SGHNT, CDR2 YENEEA.

This clone was observed a few times. The chain links TRBV7-2 to TRBJ2-3, with D perhaps TRBD1 (5 bases). Germline V gene data show CDR1 as SGHTA and CDR2 as FQGNSA. CDR3 size: 14 residues. V lost 5 bases to trimming and J lost 2 bases, with 11 bases between them. CDR3 nucleotides: TGTGCCAGCAGCCCAGGACACTCCACAGATACGCAGTATTTT. It specifies CASSPGHSTDTQYF.

V usage is TRBV11-2 and J usage is TRBJ2-1; TRBD2 matches at 8 bases. There are 15 residues in the CDR3. V lost 5 bases and J lost 5; bases outside the gene matches: 8. The germline V gene encodes CDR1 SGHAT and CDR2 FQNNGV. CDR3 coding DNA: TGTGCCAGCAGCCCACGCCTAGCGGGTCACAATGAGCAGTTCTTC. It encodes CASSPRLAGHNEQFF.

V usage is TRBV5-1 and J usage is TRBJ2-1; the D gene is possibly TRBD2 (5 bases). The germline V and J ends were trimmed by 1 base and 9 bases, with 17 bases remaining between them. Looked up from germline, CDR1 is SGHRS and CDR2 is YFSETQ. The CDR3 runs to 15 residues. The CDR3 nucleotides are TGCGCCAGCAGCTTGAGCTCGGGGTTTGGCGTTGAGCAGTTCTTC. Translated: CASSLSSGFGVEQFF.

The chain joins TRBV7-6 to TRBJ2-7, with 9 bases that match TRBD1. After removal of 5 bases from V and 5 bases from J, the junction contained 10 bases not matched to a gene. Germline V CDR1 and CDR2: SGHVS, FNYEAQ. The CDR3 has 15 amino acids. The CDR3 DNA is TGTGCCAGCAGCCCCCTAGGACAGGGGAGACACGAGCAGTACTTC. Translated, it gives CASSPLGQGRHEQYF.

V is TRBV5-5 and J is TRBJ2-5; the D gene is possibly TRBD2 (6 bases). The CDR3 runs 16 residues. Germline CDR1 SGHKS, CDR2 YYEKEE (reference sequence). V lost 7 bases and J lost 4, with 23 bases in between. CDR3 bases: TGTGCCAGCTTCCTCGCGCCAGGGAGGTGGGGAGAGACCCAGTACTTC. It codes for CASFLAPGRWGETQYF.

This clone was counted a few times. V is TRBV18 and J is TRBJ2-7, with TRBD1 identical over 9 bases. Germline V lookup: CDR1 KGHSH, CDR2 LQKENI. The CDR3 is 14 residues long. J lost 4 bases, V lost 2 bases, and 3 bases had no gene match. DNA for the CDR3: TGTGCCAGCTCACCAGGGACAGGGAAGTACGAGCAGTACTTC. Its protein product is CASSPGTGKYEQYF.

This rearrangement joins TRBV5-1 to TRBJ2-7, with D possibly matching TRBD1 (7 bases). Germline assignment: CDR1 SGHRS and CDR2 YFSETQ. V was cut by 3 bases and J by 3 bases, with 16 bases left in between. The CDR3 has 15 amino acids. In DNA form, the CDR3 reads TGCGCCAGCAGCTCGGTGTCAGGGGGGCTCTACGAGCAGTACTTC. Protein product: CASSSVSGGLYEQYF.

This clone was detected a few times. This rearrangement joins TRBV7-3 to TRBJ1-1; D might be TRBD1 (6 bases). The CDR3 length is 13 residues. Trimming removed 2 bases from V and 4 bases from J, with 8 bases in between. Germline assignment: CDR1 SGHTA and CDR2 FQGTGA. CDR3 loop: CASSLAGVTEAFF. Here the CDR3 DNA reads TGTGCCAGCAGCTTAGCAGGGGTCACTGAAGCTTTCTTT.